A single sample gave rise to the 23 T cell receptor beta chains below, sequenced in a study of cytomegalovirus exposure and HLA in healthy donors (dated by TCRdb to about 2017). The protocol used for the library was the immunoSEQ multiplex PCR assay. The multiplex PCR relied on a mix of 60 forward primers for TCR Vbeta segments and 13 reverse primers for TCR Jbeta segments. Here the immuneACCESS table is served through TCRdb, limited to in-frame sequences with V and J called. Missing clones are a known gap in these copies; in checked studies unresolved V genes cover under half, and the rest lacks a known reason. For this sample the table gives around 110,000 clones, of which 70% to 80% were detected only once. Clones ranked in the top ten supply about 3% of the sample. The sample was PBMCs. Receptor source: a woman under 30 in good health and CMV-seropositive.

The chain links TRBV5-4 to TRBJ1-1; the match to TRBD1 covers 8 bases. The V gene's germline CDR1 is SGHNT and CDR2 YYREEE (reference sequence). Trimming took 3 bases from V and 1 from J; bases not matched to a gene: 2. There are 14 residues in the CDR3. The CDR3 reads CASSSGQENTEAFF. The CDR3 DNA follows: TGTGCCAGCAGCTCGGGACAGGAGAACACTGAAGCTTTCTTT.

The V call is TRBV5-4, the J call TRBJ2-7, with D perhaps matching TRBD1 (5 bases). The CDR3 covers 12 residues. Between the trimmed V and J ends, which lost 2 bases and 4 bases, there was a span of 7 bases. Germline V lookup: CDR1 SGHNT, CDR2 YYREEE (reference sequence). Written as DNA, the CDR3 is TGTGCCAGCAGCTTCCAGGGTTACGAGCAGTACTTC. Its protein is CASSFQGYEQYF.

This clone was detected only a few times. The V and J genes are TRBV29-1 and TRBJ1-2; unclear D gene. The CDR3 consists of 13 residues. Germline-derived CDR1 and CDR2 are SQVTM and ANQGSEA. The ends were cut back, 4 bases at V and 2 bases at J, with 11 bases in the middle. CDR3: CSVVLVRNYGYTF. For the CDR3, the DNA is TGCAGCGTTGTACTGGTCAGGAACTATGGCTACACCTTC.

In its sample, this clone was seen once. The DNA of the CDR3 is TGTGCCATCAGTGGCCTTAACTCAGGGGGGACCCAGTACTTC. This encodes CAISGLNSGGTQYF. The chain carries TRBV10-3 and TRBJ2-5; 7 positions agree with TRBD1. This CDR3 has 14 residues. Germline V lookup: CDR1 ENHRY, CDR2 SYGVKD. V shed 4 bases and J 7 bases; nucleotides not matched to a gene: 9.

About this clone itself: The same CDR3 is also encoded by other DNA sequences in this sample. The chain recombines TRBV4-1 with TRBJ2-7; 8 bases are a match to TRBD1. J was trimmed by 2 bases and V by 4 bases; bases with no gene match: 4. Per germline, CDR1 MGHRA and CDR2 YSYEKL. CDR3 size: 14 residues. This CDR3 is CASSPRTGTYEQYF. As DNA, the CDR3 is TGCGCCAGCAGCCCTAGGACAGGGACCTACGAGCAGTACTTC.

This CDR3 reads CASSLIAASRAGRSYEQYF. The DNA of the CDR3 is TGTGCCAGCAGTTTAATAGCCGCTAGCCGAGCGGGTCGCTCCTACGAGCAGTACTTC. V and J are TRBV27 and TRBJ2-7; a possible D gene is TRBD2 (6 bases). Between the trimmed V and J ends, which lost 2 bases and 0 bases, there was a span of 23 bases. CDR1 and CDR2 from the germline V gene are MNHEY and SMNVEV (reference sequence). The CDR3 totals 19 residues.

The chain recombines TRBV6-5 with TRBJ2-5; D is unclear. Germline loops: CDR1 MNHEY, CDR2 SVGAGI. Deletions cut 10 bases from V and 4 bases from J, with 7 bases between. This CDR3 spans 10 amino acids. CDR3 bases: TGTGCCACTCTGCGAGAGACCCAGTACTTC. This gives the protein CATLRETQYF.

This clone was detected only a few times. The rearrangement uses TRBV27 and TRBJ1-6; D possibly corresponds to TRBD1 (6 bases). The germline CDR1 and CDR2 sequences are MNHEY and SMNVEV (reference sequence). CDR3 size: 14 residues. V gave up 4 bases and J gave up 2 bases, with 6 bases separating them. As DNA, the CDR3 is TGTGCCAGCAGTTCAGGGGCCTATAATTCACCCCTCCACTTT. As protein: CASSSGAYNSPLHF.

V is TRBV19 and J is TRBJ2-7; 10 positions match TRBD2. Trimming at V came to 9 bases and at J to 0 bases, leaving 5 bases not matched to a gene. Germline CDR1 is LNHDA and CDR2 is SQIVND (reference sequence). The CDR3 has 14 residues. CDR3 amino acids: CASKPSGSSYEQYF. CDR3 sequence (DNA): TGTGCCAGCAAACCTAGCGGGAGCTCCTACGAGCAGTACTTC.

This clone occurred a few times. This chain links TRBV15 with TRBJ2-2; 10 bases line up with TRBD1. Germline V gene lookup returns CDR1 LNHNV and CDR2 YYDKDF (reference sequence). The CDR3 consists of 16 residues. The ends lost 1 base at V and 7 bases at J; junction bases unmatched: 6. CDR3 bases: TGTGCCACCAGCAGAGGACAGGGGGCGAGATACGGGGAGCTGTTTTTT. Translating it yields CATSRGQGARYGELFF.

The J gene is TRBJ1-2, the V gene TRBV18; 7 positions agree with TRBD1. The CDR3 spans 15 residues. Germline CDR1 KGHSH, CDR2 LQKENI. V shed 6 bases and J 0 bases; nucleotides not matched to a gene: 7. The CDR3: CASSSRQGANYGYTF. The DNA for the CDR3 is TGTGCCAGCTCCTCAAGACAGGGTGCTAACTATGGCTACACCTTC. The complete variable domain, with remaining parts taken from reference TRBV18 and TRBJ1-2, reads NAGVMQNPRHLVRRRGQEARLRCSPMKGHSHVYWYRQLPEEGLKFMVYLQKENIIDESGMPKERFSAEFPKEGPSILRIQQVVRGDSAAYFCASSSRQGANYGYTFGSGTRLTVV.

This clone came up once. The chain couples TRBV9 to TRBJ2-5; a possible D gene is TRBD2 (5 bases). The DNA end lines up better with TRBJ2-7; the J call may be wrong. CDR3 length: 15 amino acids. Looked up from germline, CDR1 is SGDLS and CDR2 is YYNGEE. The CDR3: CASSVGDGGPYEQYF. The CDR3 DNA reads as TGTGCCAGCAGCGTAGGAGATGGAGGACCCTACGAGCAGTACTTC.

This clone has a handful of counts. The chain carries TRBV27 and TRBJ2-1; D is unclear. CDR1 is MNHEY, CDR2 SMNVEV, per germline (reference sequence). This CDR3 is built from 18 residues. V was cut by 4 bases and J by 8 bases, with 27 bases left in between. CDR3 amino acids: CASSSNHTGIRLPYEQFF. CDR3 DNA sequence: TGTGCCAGCAGTTCCAACCATACGGGTATTCGGCTCCCCTATGAGCAGTTCTTC.

The chain combines TRBV30 with TRBJ2-3; D might be TRBD2 (6 bases). From germline, CDR1 is GTSNPN and CDR2 SVGIG (reference sequence). Trimming stripped 3 bases from V and 2 bases from J, with 15 bases between. There are 15 residues in the CDR3. The CDR3 region has the DNA TGTGCCTGGAGCGCTGCGGGGATTCTCACAGATACGCAGTATTTT. Residues: CAWSAAGILTDTQYF.

On this clone: The germline gene is not matched at one end of the junction; a read error may be the cause. The chain is built from TRBV5-1 and TRBJ2-5, with D maybe TRBD1 (7 bases). This CDR3 is built from 15 residues. Germline lookup yields CDR1 SGHRS and CDR2 YFSETQ. This chain's CDR3 is CASSLAGGTAETQYF. DNA of the CDR3: TGCGCCAGCAGTTTGGCCGGAGGGACAGCGGAGACCCAGTACTTC.

This sequence joins TRBV5-6 and TRBJ2-5, with 10 bases matching TRBD1. CDR1 is SGHDT and CDR2 is YYEEEE in the germline V gene. This CDR3 is 16 amino acids long. V gave up 2 bases and J gave up 2 bases; unmatched junction bases: 6. CDR3 bases: TGTGCCAGCAGCTTCAGGACAGGGGGAATACAAGAGACCCAGTACTTC. Translated: CASSFRTGGIQETQYF.

The chain is built from TRBV30 and TRBJ2-5; possibly TRBD2 for D (5 bases). CDR3 length: 13 amino acids. The V and J ends lost 2 bases and 4 bases respectively, with 11 bases between them. Germline V gene lookup returns CDR1 GTSNPN and CDR2 SVGIG (reference sequence). The CDR3 DNA sequence: TGTGCCTGGAGTTGGGGTGAGGGAGAGACCCAGTACTTC. Protein: CAWSWGEGETQYF.

The chain employs TRBV7-9 and TRBJ1-2; 9 nucleotides agree with TRBD1. This CDR3 is 17 amino acids long. Germline CDR1 reads SEHNR; CDR2 reads FQNEAQ (reference sequence). V shed 4 bases and J 4 bases; nucleotides not matched to a gene: 13. The CDR3 loop reads CASSSRGGDRESYGYTF. DNA of the CDR3: TGTGCCAGCAGCTCGAGAGGAGGGGACAGGGAAAGCTATGGCTACACCTTC.

The genes are TRBV5-1 and TRBJ1-2; 9 bases line up with TRBD1. Germline loops: CDR1 SGHRS, CDR2 YFSETQ. This CDR3 spans 14 amino acids. V was clipped by 5 bases and J by 4 bases; unmatched bases: 6. This CDR3 reads CASRPGQGPYGYTF. In DNA form, the CDR3 reads TGCGCCAGCAGGCCAGGACAGGGGCCCTATGGCTACACCTTC.

The chain combines TRBV6-5 with TRBJ1-1, with 7 positions matching TRBD1. V shed 8 bases, J shed 4 bases, and the junction held 4 bases outside the gene matches. This CDR3 is built from 12 residues. Germline V gives CDR1 MNHEY, CDR2 SVGAGI. CDR3 DNA: TGTGCCAGCCCCCCAGGGGGCACTGAAGCTTTCTTT. Residues: CASPPGGTEAFF.

V and J are TRBV7-2 and TRBJ2-3; TRBD1 is a possible D gene (6 bases). Germline values: CDR1 SGHTA, CDR2 FQGNSA. This CDR3 has 14 residues. V lost 5 bases and J 6 bases, leaving 15 bases between the germline ends. CDR3 DNA sequence: TGTGCCAGCAGCCTCAGGCAGGGGAAGGATACGCAGTATTTT. It translates to CASSLRQGKDTQYF.

Regarding this clone: Germline is not matched at one junction end, which may reflect a read error. The identical CDR3 is also encoded by other nucleotide sequences in the sample. This sequence joins TRBV25-1 and TRBJ1-6; D might be TRBD1 (5 bases). There are 15 residues in the CDR3. The V gene's germline CDR1 is MGHDK and CDR2 SYGVNS. The CDR3 here is CASSGPQEHNSPLHF. In nucleotides, the CDR3 is TGTGCCAGCAGTGGACCACAGGAACATAATTCCCCCCTCCACTTT.

The chain recombines TRBV6-5 with TRBJ1-1; D might be TRBD1 (6 bases). This CDR3 has 13 amino acids. V lost 6 bases and J 7 bases, leaving 15 bases between the germline ends. Looked up from germline, CDR1 is MNHEY and CDR2 is SVGAGI. The CDR3 sequence: CASRTGTSYEAFF. For the CDR3, the DNA is TGTGCCAGCAGGACGGGGACAAGTTATGAAGCTTTCTTT.